These 24 T cell receptor beta chains were sequenced from one sample in a study of cytomegalovirus exposure and HLA in healthy donors. 60 Vbeta and 13 Jbeta primers were used in PCR. Sequenced by immunoSEQ multiplex PCR; TCRdb stores in-frame clones only, minus some. This table holds roughly 77,000 clones, 72% found once. Sequencing was done on a sample of PBMCs. These receptors were taken from a woman in her thirties or forties in good health and CMV-seropositive.

This chain connects TRBV5-4 to TRBJ2-6; D is unclear. Germline CDR1 reads SGHNT; CDR2 reads YYREEE (reference sequence). The V end was cut by 1 base, the J end by 0 bases, with 5 bases between. The CDR3 totals 15 residues. The CDR3 region has the DNA TGTGCCAGCAGCTTGTCCCTCTCTGGGGCCAACGTCCTGACTTTC. Its protein is CASSLSLSGANVLTF.

The CDR3 is CASSIRDRNQPQHF. In DNA form, the CDR3 reads TGTGCCAGTAGTATCCGGGACAGGAATCAGCCCCAGCATTTT. The V gene is TRBV19, the J gene TRBJ1-5; TRBD1 matches 8 bases. Trimming took 3 bases from V and 4 from J; bases not matched to a gene: 2. This CDR3 region has 14 residues. CDR1 is LNHDA and CDR2 is SQIVND in the germline V gene (reference sequence).

V gene TRBV5-1 combines with J gene TRBJ1-1, with 8 bases matching TRBD1. J lost 4 bases, V lost 4 bases, and 6 bases had no gene match. CDR1 is SGHRS, CDR2 YFSETQ, per germline. CDR3 length: 14 residues. The CDR3 sequence is CASSLQGATTEAFF. CDR3 in DNA: TGCGCCAGCAGCCTCCAGGGGGCAACCACTGAAGCTTTCTTT. Complete variable domain (other parts from reference TRBV5-1 and TRBJ1-1): KAGVTQTPRYLIKTRGQQVTLSCSPISGHRSVSWYQQTPGQGLQFLFEYFSETQRNKGNFPGRFSGRQFSNSRSEMNVSTLELGDSALYLCASSLQGATTEAFFGQGTRLTVV.

The chain uses TRBV19 and TRBJ2-1; perhaps TRBD2 as D (6 bases). CDR3 length equals 15 residues. Germline CDR1 reads LNHDA; CDR2 reads SQIVND (reference sequence). Trimming removed 3 bases at V and 7 bases at J, with 16 bases between. CDR3 sequence reads: CASSMEPGRGNEQFF. The CDR3 nucleotides read TGTGCCAGTAGTATGGAGCCGGGACGGGGGAATGAGCAGTTCTTC. The variable domain in full, with the rest retrieved from reference TRBV19 and TRBJ2-1, is DGGITQSPKYLFRKEGQNVTLSCEQNLNHDAMYWYRQDPGQGLRLIYYSQIVNDFQKGDIAEGYSVSREKKESFPLTVTSAQKNPTAFYLCASSMEPGRGNEQFFGPGTRLTVL.

The chain employs TRBV2 and TRBJ2-1, with D possibly TRBD1 on 6 matching bases. Trimming removed 4 bases from V and 1 base from J, with 14 bases in between. Germline V gives CDR1 SNHLY, CDR2 FYNNEI. CDR3 size: 16 residues. The CDR3 nucleotides read TGTGCCAGCAGTGGTCAGGGGTGGAGATCCTACAATGAGCAGTTCTTC. Translated: CASSGQGWRSYNEQFF.

CDR3 sequence: CASSSRGDTEAFF. The CDR3, as DNA: TGTGCCAGCAGTTCCCGGGGGGACACTGAAGCTTTCTTT. V is TRBV5-8 and J is TRBJ1-1, with D possibly being TRBD1 (5 bases). The germline V and J ends were trimmed by 5 bases and 3 bases, with 11 bases remaining between them. Germline lookup yields CDR1 SGHTS and CDR2 YDEGEE. CDR3 size: 13 residues.

At least ten counts were recorded for this clone. The rearrangement links TRBV6-5 to TRBJ2-7, with D uncertain. The CDR3 length is 15 residues. CDR1 is MNHEY and CDR2 is SVGAGI in the germline V gene. Trimming took off 0 bases at V and 2 bases at J, with 11 bases between the two ends. CDR3 residues: CASSYSNLGTYEQYF. In DNA form, the CDR3 reads TGTGCCAGCAGTTACTCGAACCTGGGCACCTACGAGCAGTACTTC.

This clone was seen a handful of times. The rearrangement joins TRBV7-2 to TRBJ1-2; no reliable D call. CDR3 length: 15 residues. CDR1 SGHTA and CDR2 FQGNSA come from the germline V gene. V was pared by 1 base and J by 0 bases, with 9 bases between. In DNA form, the CDR3 reads TGTGCCAGCAGCTTAGACCCGAGAGCTAACTATGGCTACACCTTC. Residues: CASSLDPRANYGYTF.

This clone showed up just a few times. The rearrangement uses TRBV7-2 and TRBJ1-2, with 10 bases matching TRBD1. Germline V gene data show CDR1 as SGHTA and CDR2 as FQGNSA. The CDR3 loop spans 15 amino acids. Trimming removed 4 bases from V and 7 bases from J; junction bases left unmatched: 9. CDR3 nucleotide sequence: TGTGCCAGCAGCTCAGGGGGACAGGGGAGAAGTGGCTACACCTTC. The encoded protein is CASSSGGQGRSGYTF. Looking up the rest from reference TRBV7-2 and TRBJ1-2 gives the full variable domain: GAGVSQSPSNKVTEKGKDVELRCDPISGHTALYWYRQSLGQGLEFLIYFQGNSAPDKSGLPSDRFSAERTGGSVSTLTIQRTQQEDSAVYLCASSSGGQGRSGYTFGSGTRLTVV.

This clone was seen just once. This chain links TRBV19 with TRBJ1-2; TRBD1 matches at 7 bases. The CDR3 is 15 amino acids. CDR1 is LNHDA, CDR2 SQIVND, per germline (reference sequence). V lost 4 bases, J lost 2 bases, and 7 bases stayed unmatched. The CDR3 sequence is CASSTYRGRNYGYTF. CDR3 nucleotide sequence: TGTGCCAGTAGTACCTACAGGGGAAGGAACTATGGCTACACCTTC.

This clone was recorded a few times. The V and J genes are TRBV5-6 and TRBJ2-5; perhaps TRBD2 as D (6 bases). Germline V lookup: CDR1 SGHDT, CDR2 YYEEEE. The CDR3 sequence is 14 residues long. The V end lost 0 bases, the J end lost 1 base, and 7 bases lay between the germline ends. The DNA of the CDR3 is TGTGCCAGCAGCTTGGTAGCGGTCCAAGAGACCCAGTACTTC. This encodes CASSLVAVQETQYF.

The V gene is TRBV5-4, the J gene TRBJ1-1, with TRBD1 matching 9 bases. Germline values: CDR1 SGHNT, CDR2 YYREEE (reference sequence). This CDR3 comprises 13 residues. The V and J ends lost 7 bases and 4 bases, in that order; junction bases with no gene match: 5. CDR3 in DNA: TGTGCCAGCCAGGACAGGGGAGGCACTGAAGCTTTCTTT. Its protein product is CASQDRGGTEAFF.

The chain is built from TRBV4-2 and TRBJ2-2; D perhaps matches TRBD1 (6 bases). The V end lost 7 bases, the J end lost 2 bases, and 14 bases lay between the germline ends. This CDR3 is 15 amino acids long. The germline V gene encodes CDR1 LGHNA and CDR2 YNFKEQ. The CDR3 DNA sequence: TGTGCCAGCAATGGACAGTCTTCAAACACCGGGGAGCTGTTTTTT. This translates into CASNGQSSNTGELFF.

CDR3 sequence reads: CASHQYRDMNTEAFF. The CDR3 DNA sequence: TGTGCCAGCCATCAATACAGGGATATGAACACTGAAGCTTTCTTT. This rearrangement joins TRBV18 to TRBJ1-1; D perhaps matches TRBD1 (6 bases). There are 15 residues in the CDR3. Germline loops: CDR1 KGHSH, CDR2 LQKENI. The V gene lost 8 bases and the J gene lost 0 bases, with 16 bases spanning the gap.

The CDR3: CASTRSGGAYNEQFF. The CDR3 DNA reads as TGTGCCAGCACCCGTAGCGGGGGGGCCTACAATGAGCAGTTCTTC. The chain combines TRBV9 with TRBJ2-1; 11 bases are shared with TRBD2. Germline CDR1 reads SGDLS; CDR2 reads YYNGEE. CDR3 length: 15 amino acids. The junction had 4 bases not matched to a gene; V was cut back by 6 bases and J by 2 bases. The full variable domain, its missing parts supplied by reference TRBV9 and TRBJ2-1, is DSGVTQTPKHLITATGQRVTLRCSPRSGDLSVYWYQQSLDQGLQFLIQYYNGEERAKGNILERFSAQQFPDLHSELNLSSLELGDSALYFCASTRSGGAYNEQFFGPGTRLTVL.

The chain carries TRBV10-1 and TRBJ1-1; D gene uncertain. V was pared by 0 bases and J by 4 bases, with 6 bases between. Germline lookup yields CDR1 WNHNN and CDR2 SYGVQD (reference sequence). This CDR3 contains 13 residues. The CDR3 sequence is CASSESEFTEAFF. DNA of the CDR3: TGCGCCAGCAGTGAGTCGGAGTTCACTGAAGCTTTCTTT.

V gene TRBV29-1 combines with J gene TRBJ1-4; 7 bases align to TRBD1. There are 12 residues in the CDR3. CDR1 SQVTM and CDR2 ANQGSEA come from the germline V gene. Losses at the gene ends were 7 bases for V and 8 bases for J; bases not matched to a gene: 7. CDR3 sequence: CSGGDRDEKLFF. The CDR3 bases are TGCAGCGGAGGAGACAGGGACGAAAAACTGTTTTTT.

V is TRBV7-3 and J is TRBJ2-1, with a weak D call TRBD2 (5 bases). CDR3 length equals 13 residues. Germline V gives CDR1 SGHTA, CDR2 FQGTGA. The V gene lost 3 bases and the J gene lost 5 bases, with 8 bases spanning the gap. The CDR3 sequence: CASSFGRDNEQFF. The CDR3 nucleotides are TGTGCCAGCAGCTTCGGGCGGGACAATGAGCAGTTCTTC.

In this sample, this clone turned up a few times. The chain has TRBV18 and TRBJ1-1, with D uncertain. The ends were cut back, 2 bases at V and 3 bases at J, with 13 bases in the middle. Germline V CDR1 and CDR2: KGHSH, LQKENI. This CDR3 comprises 15 residues. The CDR3 DNA reads as TGTGCCAGCTCACCAAATTCGGCAGAGGACACTGAAGCTTTCTTT. As protein: CASSPNSAEDTEAFF. The full variable domain, rest sourced from reference TRBV18 and TRBJ1-1, is NAGVMQNPRHLVRRRGQEARLRCSPMKGHSHVYWYRQLPEEGLKFMVYLQKENIIDESGMPKERFSAEFPKEGPSILRIQQVVRGDSAAYFCASSPNSAEDTEAFFGQGTRLTVV.

The gene calls are TRBV5-1 and TRBJ1-2; 10 nucleotides match TRBD1. CDR3 length equals 15 residues. The V gene end was trimmed by 0 bases and the J gene end by 3 bases; junction bases not matched to a gene: 2. Germline-derived CDR1 and CDR2 are SGHRS and YFSETQ. CDR3 in amino acids: CASSLGGTGDYGYTF. The CDR3 coding sequence is TGCGCCAGCAGCTTGGGCGGGACAGGGGACTATGGCTACACCTTC.

The chain is built from TRBV19 and TRBJ2-1, with TRBD2 matching 8 bases. V lost 6 bases to trimming and J lost 4 bases; unmatched junction nucleotides: 8. Germline V gene sequence: CDR1 LNHDA, CDR2 SQIVND (reference sequence). The CDR3 runs 15 residues. The CDR3 sequence is CASSEAGGFYNEQFF. CDR3 sequence (DNA): TGTGCCAGTAGCGAGGCGGGGGGCTTTTACAATGAGCAGTTCTTC.

Only a few counts were recorded for this clone. This chain links TRBV6-5 with TRBJ2-5; possible D gene TRBD1, 5 bases. TRBJ2-7 matches the DNA end more closely, so the J call is doubtful. Per the germline V gene, CDR1 is MNHEY and CDR2 is SVGAGI. This CDR3 has 14 residues. CDR3 protein: CASSFWKGQDEQYF. The CDR3 nucleotides read TGTGCCAGCAGTTTTTGGAAGGGGCAGGACGAGCAGTACTTC.

This clone was counted once. This chain uses TRBV4-2 with TRBJ1-1, with 8 bases matching TRBD1. V gave up 1 base and J gave up 6 bases; unmatched junction bases: 4. Germline-derived CDR1 and CDR2 are LGHNA and YNFKEQ. The CDR3 is made up of 14 amino acids. CDR3 residues: CASSQVRGLAEAFF. CDR3 nucleotide sequence: TGTGCCAGCAGCCAAGTCAGGGGGCTGGCTGAAGCTTTCTTT.

This clone is deemed medium-sized. The same CDR3 can be traced to other DNA sequences in this sample. CDR3 in DNA: TGTGCCAGCCGCAGGGATAGCAATCAGCCCCAGCATTTT. This sequence encodes CASRRDSNQPQHF. V is TRBV2 and J is TRBJ1-5; D perhaps matches TRBD1 (5 bases). V was trimmed by 8 bases and J by 0 bases, leaving 8 bases between them. This CDR3 spans 13 amino acids. Per germline, CDR1 SNHLY and CDR2 FYNNEI. The complete variable domain, with remaining parts taken from reference TRBV2 and TRBJ1-5, reads EPEVTQTPSHQVTQMGQEVILRCVPISNHLYFYWYRQILGQKVEFLVSFYNNEISEKSEIFDDQFSVERPDGSNFTLKIRSTKLEDSAMYFCASRRDSNQPQHFGDGTRLSIL.